This TCR beta chain appears in the sequencing data of a study of OX40 agonist ivuxolimab in advanced cancers. Study-wide background: Among those enrolled, mean age was 60 years (range about 23 to 79) and over 70% were male. Study-level results: At 0.1 to 3.0 mg/kg and by week 6, CD4+ and CD8+ T cells in the blood had expanded clonally. Certain nonresponders likewise exhibited a low normalized T-cell clonal expansion.

On this clone: Its antigen is not known.

TCRdb keeps only in-frame clones here, not all; method: immunoSEQ multiplex PCR. This repertoire shows more than 50,000 clones, 70% to 85% found once; its top ten account for roughly 1.5%. CDR3 length equals 16 residues. Germline CDR1 ENHRY, CDR2 SYGVKD. The junction had 11 bases not matched to a gene; V was cut back by 5 bases and J by 8 bases. The V gene is TRBV10-3, the J gene TRBJ2-1; 11 nucleotides agree with TRBD2. The receptor was isolated from an adult with an advanced solid tumor such as melanoma, head and neck, liver or kidney cancer. The material sequenced was CD4+ or CD8+ T cells sorted from blood, taken in a trial of the OX40 agonist ivuxolimab. The CDR3, as DNA: TGTGCCATCAGTACACTAGCGGGGGCCAGGACCCATGAGCAGTTCTTC. Its protein product is CAISTLAGARTHEQFF.